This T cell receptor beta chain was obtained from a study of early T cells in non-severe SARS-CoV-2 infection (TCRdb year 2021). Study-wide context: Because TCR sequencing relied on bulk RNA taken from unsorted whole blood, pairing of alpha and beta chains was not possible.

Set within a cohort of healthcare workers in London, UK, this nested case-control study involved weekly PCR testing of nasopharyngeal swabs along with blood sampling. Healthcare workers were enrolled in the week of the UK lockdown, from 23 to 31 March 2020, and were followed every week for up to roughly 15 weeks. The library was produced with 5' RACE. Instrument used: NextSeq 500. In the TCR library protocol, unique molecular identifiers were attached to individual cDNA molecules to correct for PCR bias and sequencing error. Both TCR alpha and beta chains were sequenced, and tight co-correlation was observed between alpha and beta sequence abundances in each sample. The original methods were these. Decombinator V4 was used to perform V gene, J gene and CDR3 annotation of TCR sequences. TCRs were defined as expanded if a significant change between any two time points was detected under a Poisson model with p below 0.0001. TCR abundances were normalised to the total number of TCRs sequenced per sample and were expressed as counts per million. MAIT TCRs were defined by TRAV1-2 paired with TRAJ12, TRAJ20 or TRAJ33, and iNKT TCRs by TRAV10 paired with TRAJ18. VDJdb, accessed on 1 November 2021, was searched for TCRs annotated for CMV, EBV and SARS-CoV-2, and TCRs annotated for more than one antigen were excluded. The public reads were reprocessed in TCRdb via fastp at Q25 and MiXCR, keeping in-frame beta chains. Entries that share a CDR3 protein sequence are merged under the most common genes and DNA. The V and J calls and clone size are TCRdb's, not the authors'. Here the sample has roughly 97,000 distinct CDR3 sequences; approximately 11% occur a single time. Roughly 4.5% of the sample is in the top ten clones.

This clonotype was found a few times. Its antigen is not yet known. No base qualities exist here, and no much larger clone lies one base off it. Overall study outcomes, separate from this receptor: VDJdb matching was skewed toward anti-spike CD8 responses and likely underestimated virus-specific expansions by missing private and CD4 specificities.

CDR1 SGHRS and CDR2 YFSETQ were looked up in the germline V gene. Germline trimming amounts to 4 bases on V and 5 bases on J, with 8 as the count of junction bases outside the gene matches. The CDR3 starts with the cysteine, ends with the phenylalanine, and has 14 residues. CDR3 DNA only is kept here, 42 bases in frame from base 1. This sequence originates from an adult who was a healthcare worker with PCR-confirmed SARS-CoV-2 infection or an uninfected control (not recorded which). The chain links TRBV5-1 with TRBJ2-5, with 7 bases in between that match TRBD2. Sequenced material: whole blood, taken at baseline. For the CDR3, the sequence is CASSQGLVGETQYF. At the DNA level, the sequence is TGCGCCAGCAGCCAAGGACTAGTGGGGGAGACCCAGTACTTC.